This T cell receptor (beta chain) was captured in a study of blood T cell repertoires in COVID-19. Method: immunoSEQ multiplex PCR; TCRdb's copy keeps in-frame clones and lacks some. The table has around 170,000 clones, about 82% seen once. The cohort comprised adults aged about 18 to 100 years residing in 20 to 25 US areas. The CDR3 is 17 residues long. V was clipped by 4 bases and J by 4 bases; unmatched bases: 10. The germline CDR1 and CDR2 sequences are SEHNR and FQNEAQ (reference sequence). The sequence derives from a woman aged 25 to 39 who had recovered from COVID-19. Sequencing used PBMCs or T cells enriched from blood (not recorded which). The rearrangement joins TRBV7-9 to TRBJ2-1, with 10 bases that match TRBD1. The CDR3 DNA reads TGTGCCAGCAGCTACGGGACAGGGGACAGCTTTTACAATGAGCAGTTCTTC. This codes for CASSYGTGDSFYNEQFF.